The clone carrying this TCR beta chain was seen at least ten times. The data originate from a study of early T cells in non-severe SARS-CoV-2 infection. There are 15 residues in the CDR3. V shed 2 bases and J 0 bases; nucleotides not matched to a gene: 3. Germline V gives CDR1 MNHEY, CDR2 SMNVEV (reference sequence). From the 5' RACE reads, TCRdb called clonotypes with MiXCR, one entry per CDR3 protein. The sample records about 33,000 distinct CDR3 sequences, 5% being singletons. This chain links TRBV27 with TRBJ1-2; 7 bases align to TRBD1. The TCR sequence derives from an adult who was a healthcare worker with PCR-confirmed SARS-CoV-2 infection or an uninfected control (not recorded which). The sequencing sample was made of whole blood. As DNA, the CDR3 is TGTGCCAGCAGTTTAAGACAGGGAGCTAACTATGGCTACACCTTC. This sequence encodes CASSLRQGANYGYTF.